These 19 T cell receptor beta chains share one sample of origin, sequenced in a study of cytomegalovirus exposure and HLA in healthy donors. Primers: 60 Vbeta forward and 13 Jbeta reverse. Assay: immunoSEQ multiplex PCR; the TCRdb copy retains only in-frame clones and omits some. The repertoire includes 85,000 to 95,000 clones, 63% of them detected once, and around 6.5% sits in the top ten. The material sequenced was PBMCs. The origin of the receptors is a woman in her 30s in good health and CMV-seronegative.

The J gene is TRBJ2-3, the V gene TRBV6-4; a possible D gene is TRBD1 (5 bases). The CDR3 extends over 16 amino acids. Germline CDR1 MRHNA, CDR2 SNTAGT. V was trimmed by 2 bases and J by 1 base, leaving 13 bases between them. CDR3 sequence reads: CASSDDRQGGTDTQYF. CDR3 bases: TGTGCCAGCAGTGACGATAGGCAGGGTGGCACAGATACGCAGTATTTT.

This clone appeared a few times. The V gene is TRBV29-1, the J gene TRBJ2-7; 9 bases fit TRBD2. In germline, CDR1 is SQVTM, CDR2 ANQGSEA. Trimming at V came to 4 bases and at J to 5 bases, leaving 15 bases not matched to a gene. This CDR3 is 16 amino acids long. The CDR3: CSVGKSAGGRPDEQYF. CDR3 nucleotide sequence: TGCAGCGTTGGCAAAAGCGCGGGAGGGAGACCGGACGAGCAGTACTTC.

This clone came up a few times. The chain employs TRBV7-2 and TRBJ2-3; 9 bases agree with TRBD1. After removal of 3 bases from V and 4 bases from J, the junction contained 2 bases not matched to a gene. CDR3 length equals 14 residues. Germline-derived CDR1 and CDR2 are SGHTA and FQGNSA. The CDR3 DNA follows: TGTGCCAGCAGCTTGGGACAGGGCGCAGATACGCAGTATTTT. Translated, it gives CASSLGQGADTQYF.

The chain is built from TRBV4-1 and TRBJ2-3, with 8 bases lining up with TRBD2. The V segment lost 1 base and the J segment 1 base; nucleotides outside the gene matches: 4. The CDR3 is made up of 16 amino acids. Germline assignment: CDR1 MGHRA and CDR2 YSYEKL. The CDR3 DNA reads TGCGCCAGCAGCCAAGGGGGTAGCGGGGGCACAGATACGCAGTATTTT. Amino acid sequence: CASSQGGSGGTDTQYF.

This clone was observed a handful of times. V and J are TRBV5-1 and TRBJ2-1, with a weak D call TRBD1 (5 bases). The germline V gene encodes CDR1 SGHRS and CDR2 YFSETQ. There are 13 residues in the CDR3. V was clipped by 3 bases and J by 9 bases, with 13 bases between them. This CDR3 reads CASSSTESGEQFF. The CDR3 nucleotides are TGCGCCAGCAGCTCGACAGAATCGGGTGAGCAGTTCTTC.

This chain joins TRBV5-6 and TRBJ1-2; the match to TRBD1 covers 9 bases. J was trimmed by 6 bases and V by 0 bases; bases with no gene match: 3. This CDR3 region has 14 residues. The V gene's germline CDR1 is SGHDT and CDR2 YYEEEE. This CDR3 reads CASSLANRGHGYTF. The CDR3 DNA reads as TGTGCCAGCAGCTTGGCCAACAGGGGGCATGGCTACACCTTC.

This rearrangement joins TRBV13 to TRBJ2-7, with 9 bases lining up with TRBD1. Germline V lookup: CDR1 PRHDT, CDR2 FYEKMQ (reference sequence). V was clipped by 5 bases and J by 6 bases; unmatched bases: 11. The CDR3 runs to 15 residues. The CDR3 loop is CASSLDGTGSSEQYF. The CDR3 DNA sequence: TGTGCCAGCAGCCTAGACGGGACAGGGAGTTCCGAGCAGTACTTC.

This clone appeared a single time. As DNA, the CDR3 is TGCGCCAGCAGTGAGTCGGGGCCCCGGTACCAGCCCCAGCATTTT. This translates into CASSESGPRYQPQHF. The rearrangement links TRBV10-2 to TRBJ1-5, with D tentatively TRBD1 (5 bases). With 0 bases removed from V and 7 bases from J, the gap between germline ends came to 13 bases. The CDR3 spans 15 residues. Germline V lookup: CDR1 WSHSY, CDR2 SAAADI.

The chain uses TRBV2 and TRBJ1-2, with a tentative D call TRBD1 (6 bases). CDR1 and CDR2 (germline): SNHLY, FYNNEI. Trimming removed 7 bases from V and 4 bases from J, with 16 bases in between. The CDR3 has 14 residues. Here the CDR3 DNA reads TGTGCCAGCAAGAGGGCAGGGGCGGGCTATGGCTACACCTTC. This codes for CASKRAGAGYGYTF.

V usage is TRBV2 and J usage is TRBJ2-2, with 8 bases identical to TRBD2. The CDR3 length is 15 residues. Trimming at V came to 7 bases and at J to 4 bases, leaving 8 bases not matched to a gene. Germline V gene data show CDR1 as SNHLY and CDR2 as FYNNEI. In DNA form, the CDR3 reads TGTGCCAGCACCTCTGCGGGAGGTGGCACCGGGGAGCTGTTTTTT. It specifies CASTSAGGGTGELFF.

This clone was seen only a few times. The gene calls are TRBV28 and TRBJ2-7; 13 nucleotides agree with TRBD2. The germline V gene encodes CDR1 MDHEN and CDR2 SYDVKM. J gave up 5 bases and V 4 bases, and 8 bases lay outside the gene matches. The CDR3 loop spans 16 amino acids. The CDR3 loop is CASSYTSGRGTHEQYF. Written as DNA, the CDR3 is TGTGCCAGCAGTTATACTAGCGGGAGGGGAACCCACGAGCAGTACTTC.

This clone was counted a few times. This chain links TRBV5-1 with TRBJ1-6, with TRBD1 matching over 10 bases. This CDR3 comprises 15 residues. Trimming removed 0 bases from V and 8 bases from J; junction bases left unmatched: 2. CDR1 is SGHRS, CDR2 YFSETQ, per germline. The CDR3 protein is CASSLVGTGDSPLHF. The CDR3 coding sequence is TGCGCCAGCAGCTTGGTAGGGACAGGGGATTCACCCCTCCACTTT.

The CDR3 DNA is TGTGCCAGTAGTACCGGACTAGCGGGGAATGAGCAGTTCTTC. It specifies CASSTGLAGNEQFF. This chain uses TRBV19 with TRBJ2-1, with 12 bases that match TRBD2. J was trimmed by 7 bases and V by 4 bases; bases with no gene match: 2. Germline V gene lookup returns CDR1 LNHDA and CDR2 SQIVND (reference sequence). This CDR3 has 14 residues.

DNA of the CDR3: TGTGCCAGCAGAGGCCCCGACAGGGGCCGCCATGGCTACACCTTC. This sequence encodes CASRGPDRGRHGYTF. This chain links TRBV6-1 with TRBJ1-2, with 8 bases lining up with TRBD1. This CDR3 contains 15 residues. Germline loops: CDR1 MNHNS, CDR2 SASEGT. With 6 bases clipped from V and 6 bases from J, the junction kept 12 bases outside the gene matches.

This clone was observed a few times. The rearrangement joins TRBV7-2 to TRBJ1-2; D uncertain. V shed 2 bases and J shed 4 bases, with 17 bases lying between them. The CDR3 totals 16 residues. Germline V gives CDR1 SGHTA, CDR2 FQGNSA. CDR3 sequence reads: CASSLTRTTTSYGYTF. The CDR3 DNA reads TGTGCCAGCAGCTTAACCAGGACGACTACAAGCTATGGCTACACCTTC. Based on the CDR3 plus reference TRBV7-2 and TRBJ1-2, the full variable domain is GAGVSQSPSNKVTEKGKDVELRCDPISGHTALYWYRQSLGQGLEFLIYFQGNSAPDKSGLPSDRFSAERTGGSVSTLTIQRTQQEDSAVYLCASSLTRTTTSYGYTFGSGTRLTVV.

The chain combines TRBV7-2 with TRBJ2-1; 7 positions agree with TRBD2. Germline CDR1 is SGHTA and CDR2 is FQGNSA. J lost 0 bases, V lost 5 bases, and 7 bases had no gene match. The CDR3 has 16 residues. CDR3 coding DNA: TGTGCCAGCAGCCCGAGCGGGACGAGCTCCTACAATGAGCAGTTCTTC. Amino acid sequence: CASSPSGTSSYNEQFF.

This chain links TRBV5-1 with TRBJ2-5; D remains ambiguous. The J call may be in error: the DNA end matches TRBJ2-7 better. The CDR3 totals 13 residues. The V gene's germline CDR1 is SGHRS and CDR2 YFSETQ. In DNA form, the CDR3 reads TGCGCCAGCAGCTTGGCCAGGTGGGGCGAGCAGTACTTC. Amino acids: CASSLARWGEQYF.

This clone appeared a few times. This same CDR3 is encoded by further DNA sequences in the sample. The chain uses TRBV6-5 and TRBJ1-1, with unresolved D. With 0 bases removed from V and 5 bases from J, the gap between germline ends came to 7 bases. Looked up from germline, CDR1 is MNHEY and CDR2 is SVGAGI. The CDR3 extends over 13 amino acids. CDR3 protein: CASSYSRDTEAFF. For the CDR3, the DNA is TGTGCCAGCAGTTACTCGAGAGATACTGAAGCTTTCTTT.

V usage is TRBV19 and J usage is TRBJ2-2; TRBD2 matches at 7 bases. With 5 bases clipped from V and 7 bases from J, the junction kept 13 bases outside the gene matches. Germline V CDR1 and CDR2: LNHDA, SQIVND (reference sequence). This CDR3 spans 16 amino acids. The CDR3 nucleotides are TGTGCCAGTAGTCTCGGACTAGGTCCCTTGAACGGGGAGCTGTTTTTT. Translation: CASSLGLGPLNGELFF.